This T cell receptor beta chain is from a study of blood T cell repertoires in COVID-19. Study-wide background: The United States, Italy and Spain were the sources of the acute and convalescent COVID-19 samples. In each case, the material was cDNA or gDNA derived from T cells, B-cell-depleted T cells, or PBMCs.

Methods used by the authors: The assay estimated nucleated cells by amplifying reference gene primers. TCRdb keeps only in-frame clones here, not all; method: immunoSEQ multiplex PCR. That table supplies the V and J calls and clone size; D and trimming were determined from the DNA. The table shows roughly 100,000 clones, with around 85% occurring only once. The CDR3 is made up of 12 amino acids. Germline V CDR1 and CDR2: LGHDT, YNNKEL (reference sequence). V lost 0 bases and J lost 7, with 4 bases in between. The TCR originated in a man aged 70-80 years with active or convalescent COVID-19. V usage is TRBV3-1 (or the pseudogene TRBV3-2) and J usage is TRBJ2-1; D not resolved. Source material: peripheral blood. The CDR3 here is CASSQDSNEQFF. In DNA, the CDR3 is TGTGCCAGCAGCCAAGATTCGAATGAGCAGTTCTTC.